A single sample is the source of the 16 T cell receptor beta chains below, sequenced in a study of blood T cell repertoires in COVID-19. Sequencing was performed with immunoSEQ multiplex PCR; in TCRdb, only in-frame clones are kept and a portion is missing. The profile covers roughly 400,000 clones, with around 89% appearing a single time and 1.1% taken by the ten largest. Sequenced: PBMCs or T cells enriched from blood (not recorded which). These receptors were collected from a man aged 25-45 years who had recovered from COVID-19.

J is TRBJ2-3 and V is TRBV30; D gene unclear. The germline gives CDR1 GTSNPN, CDR2 SVGIG (reference sequence). The V end lost 3 bases, the J end lost 0 bases, and 10 bases lay between the germline ends. There are 14 residues in the CDR3. The CDR3 DNA reads TGTGCCTGGAGCGCAACCAGTAGCACAGATACGCAGTATTTT. Translated, it gives CAWSATSSTDTQYF.

This chain links TRBV7-2 with TRBJ1-5; 8 nucleotides align to TRBD1. CDR1 and CDR2 from the germline V gene are SGHTA and FQGNSA. The V gene end was trimmed by 8 bases and the J gene end by 4 bases; junction bases not matched to a gene: 1. The length of the CDR3 is 12 residues. The CDR3 DNA reads TGTGCCAGCGGACAGGGAAATCAGCCCCAGCATTTT. Its translation is CASGQGNQPQHF.

The chain recombines TRBV27 with TRBJ2-3; no firm D call. Trimming removed 3 bases from V and 1 base from J, with 5 bases in between. Germline CDR1 reads MNHEY; CDR2 reads SMNVEV (reference sequence). CDR3 length equals 13 residues. CDR3 DNA sequence: TGTGCCAGCAGTTTGTATGGCACAGATACGCAGTATTTT. Amino acid sequence: CASSLYGTDTQYF.

This clone was seen only once. The J gene is TRBJ2-7, the V gene TRBV6-5; a possible D gene is TRBD2 (6 bases). The germline V gene encodes CDR1 MNHEY and CDR2 SVGAGI. The CDR3 is 13 residues long. The V end was cut by 6 bases, the J end by 3 bases, with 12 bases between. As DNA, the CDR3 is TGTGCCAGCAGGCCACAGGACTACTACGAGCAGTACTTC. Translation: CASRPQDYYEQYF.

Here the CDR3 reads CASSQGSEQFF. In nucleotides, the CDR3 is TGCGCCAGCAGCCAGGGGAGTGAGCAGTTCTTC. The V call is TRBV4-1, the J call TRBJ2-1; TRBD2 might be the D (5 bases). The CDR3 extends over 11 amino acids. V was clipped by 3 bases and J by 9 bases, with 6 bases between them. The germline V gene has CDR1 MGHRA and CDR2 YSYEKL.

This chain links TRBV6-2 or TRBV6-3 with TRBJ2-2; 9 bases are a match to TRBD1. Germline CDR1 and CDR2: MNHEY and SVGEGT. The V and J ends lost 6 bases and 2 bases, in that order; junction bases with no gene match: 13. The CDR3 loop spans 18 amino acids. The CDR3 nucleotides read TGTGCCAGCAGCCTAAAAGCCGGGACAGGGTTTAACACCGGGGAGCTGTTTTTT. Encoded protein: CASSLKAGTGFNTGELFF.

Comments on this clone: Distinct nucleotide sequences in the sample also encode this CDR3. This chain links TRBV19 with TRBJ1-1, with D possibly matching TRBD1 (5 bases). From germline, CDR1 is LNHDA and CDR2 SQIVND (reference sequence). This CDR3 is built from 11 residues. The germline V and J ends were trimmed by 7 bases and 5 bases, with 8 bases remaining between them. CDR3 nucleotide sequence: TGTGCCAGTACCCGGACAACTGAAGCTTTCTTT. This codes for CASTRTTEAFF.

The J gene is TRBJ1-2, the V gene TRBV3-1 (or the pseudogene TRBV3-2); 11 bases fit TRBD1. This CDR3 spans 14 amino acids. The germline CDR1 and CDR2 sequences are LGHDT and YNNKEL (reference sequence). After removal of 2 bases from V and 5 bases from J, the junction contained 1 base not matched to a gene. CDR3 nucleotide sequence: TGTGCCAGCAGCCAACGGGACAGGGGGTATGGCTACACCTTC. Translation: CASSQRDRGYGYTF.

The chain is built from TRBV28 and TRBJ2-7; weak D call: TRBD2 (5 bases). The V end was cut by 6 bases, the J end by 1 base, with 16 bases between. The CDR3 spans 15 residues. The germline CDR1 and CDR2 sequences are MDHEN and SYDVKM. The CDR3 region is CASSLTRFGSYEQYF. DNA for the CDR3: TGTGCCAGCAGCTTAACTAGATTTGGTTCCTACGAGCAGTACTTC.

V usage is TRBV30 and J usage is TRBJ1-5; D call uncertain. Deletions cut 2 bases from V and 0 bases from J, with 11 bases between. Germline V lookup: CDR1 GTSNPN, CDR2 SVGIG (reference sequence). This CDR3 has 15 residues. The CDR3 protein is CAWSPTTNSNQPQHF. DNA for the CDR3: TGTGCCTGGAGTCCCACAACTAATAGCAATCAGCCCCAGCATTTT.

The rearrangement links TRBV5-5 to TRBJ2-3; no firm D call. CDR3 length: 11 amino acids. Trimming left V 1 base short and J 7 bases short, with 4 bases between. Germline V CDR1 and CDR2: SGHKS, YYEKEE (reference sequence). The CDR3 is CASSLTNTQYF. CDR3 DNA sequence: TGTGCCAGCAGCTTGACTAATACGCAGTATTTT.

V is TRBV19 and J is TRBJ1-2; the match to TRBD1 covers 8 bases. Germline CDR1 LNHDA, CDR2 SQIVND (reference sequence). The V gene end was trimmed by 4 bases and the J gene end by 1 base; junction bases not matched to a gene: 8. This CDR3 is 16 amino acids long. The CDR3 loop is CASSTHHGQGNYGYTF. CDR3 nucleotide sequence: TGTGCCAGTAGTACCCATCACGGACAGGGTAACTATGGCTACACCTTC.

V and J are TRBV28 and TRBJ1-4; a weak D match, TRBD1 (6 bases). Trimming cost V 2 bases and J 5 bases, with 15 bases left between them. In germline, CDR1 is MDHEN, CDR2 SYDVKM. The CDR3 is 16 residues long. As DNA, the CDR3 is TGTGCCAGCAGTTTAACAGGGCCCATGAGGAATGAAAAACTGTTTTTT. Its protein is CASSLTGPMRNEKLFF.

The chain links TRBV5-1 to TRBJ2-7, with a weak D call TRBD2 (5 bases). The CDR3 spans 14 residues. The ends were cut back, 0 bases at V and 2 bases at J, with 9 bases in the middle. Germline values: CDR1 SGHRS, CDR2 YFSETQ. CDR3 sequence: CASSLDSETYEQYF. The CDR3, as DNA: TGCGCCAGCAGCTTGGATAGCGAAACCTACGAGCAGTACTTC.

The chain has TRBV6-6 and TRBJ1-2; 8 nucleotides align to TRBD1. J was trimmed by 8 bases and V by 8 bases; bases with no gene match: 7. From germline, CDR1 is MNHNY and CDR2 SVGAGI (reference sequence). The CDR3 has 12 amino acids. For the CDR3, the DNA is TGTGCCAGCGGGGCAGGGGGCGCAGGCTACACCTTC. It specifies CASGAGGAGYTF.

The V and J genes are TRBV28 and TRBJ2-3; 10 bases map to TRBD2. This CDR3 has 16 amino acids. Germline values: CDR1 MDHEN, CDR2 SYDVKM. V gave up 6 bases and J gave up 4 bases; unmatched junction bases: 10. CDR3 in amino acids: CASRNSAGTSADTQYF. CDR3 coding DNA: TGTGCCAGCAGAAACTCAGCCGGGACTAGCGCAGATACGCAGTATTTT.